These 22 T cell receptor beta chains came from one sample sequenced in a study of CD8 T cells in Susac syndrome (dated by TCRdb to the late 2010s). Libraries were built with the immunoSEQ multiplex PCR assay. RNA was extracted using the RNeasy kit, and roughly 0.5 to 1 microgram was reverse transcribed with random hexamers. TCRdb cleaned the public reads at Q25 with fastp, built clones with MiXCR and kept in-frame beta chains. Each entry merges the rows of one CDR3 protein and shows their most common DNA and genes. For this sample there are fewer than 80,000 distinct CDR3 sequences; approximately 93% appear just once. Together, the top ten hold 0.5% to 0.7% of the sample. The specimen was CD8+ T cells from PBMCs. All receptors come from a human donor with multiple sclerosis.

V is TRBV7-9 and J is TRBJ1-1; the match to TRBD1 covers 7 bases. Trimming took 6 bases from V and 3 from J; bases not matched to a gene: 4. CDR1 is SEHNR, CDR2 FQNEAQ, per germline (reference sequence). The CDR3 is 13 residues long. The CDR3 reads CASRPGTDTEAFF. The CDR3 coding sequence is TGTGCCAGCAGACCTGGGACAGACACTGAAGCTTTCTTT.

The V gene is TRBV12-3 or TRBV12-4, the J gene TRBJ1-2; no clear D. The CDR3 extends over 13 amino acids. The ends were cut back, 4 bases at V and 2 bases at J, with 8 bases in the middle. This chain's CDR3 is CASSWGTNYGYTF. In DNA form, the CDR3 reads TGTGCCAGCAGTTGGGGAACGAACTATGGCTACACCTTC.

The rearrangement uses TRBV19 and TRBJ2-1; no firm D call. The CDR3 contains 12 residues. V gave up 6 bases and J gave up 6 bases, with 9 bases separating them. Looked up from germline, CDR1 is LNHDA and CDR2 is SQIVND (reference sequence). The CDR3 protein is CASREQLNEQFF. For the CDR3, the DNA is TGTGCCAGTAGGGAGCAGCTCAATGAGCAGTTCTTC. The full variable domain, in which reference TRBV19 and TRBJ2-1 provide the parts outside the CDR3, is DGGITQSPKYLFRKEGQNVTLSCEQNLNHDAMYWYRQDPGQGLRLIYYSQIVNDFQKGDIAEGYSVSREKKESFPLTVTSAQKNPTAFYLCASREQLNEQFFGPGTRLTVL.

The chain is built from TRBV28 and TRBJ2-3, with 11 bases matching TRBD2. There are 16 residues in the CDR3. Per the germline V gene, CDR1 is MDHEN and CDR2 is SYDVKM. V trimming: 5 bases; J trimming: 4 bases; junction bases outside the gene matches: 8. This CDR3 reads CASSPLAGVSPDTQYF. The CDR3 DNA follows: TGTGCCAGCAGTCCACTAGCGGGAGTCAGCCCAGATACGCAGTATTTT.

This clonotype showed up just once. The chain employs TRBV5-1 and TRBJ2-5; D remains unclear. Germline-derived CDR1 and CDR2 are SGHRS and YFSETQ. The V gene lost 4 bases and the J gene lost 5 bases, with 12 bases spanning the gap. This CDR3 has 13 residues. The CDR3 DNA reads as TGCGCCAGCAGCCCCTGGGCGGAGGAGACCCAGTACTTC. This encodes CASSPWAEETQYF.

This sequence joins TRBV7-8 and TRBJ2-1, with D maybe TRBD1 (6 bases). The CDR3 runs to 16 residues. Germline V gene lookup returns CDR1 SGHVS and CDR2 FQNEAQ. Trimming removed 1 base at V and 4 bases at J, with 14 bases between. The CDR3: CASSLGVGQKYNEQFF. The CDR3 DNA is TGTGCCAGCAGCTTAGGGGTAGGACAGAAATACAATGAGCAGTTCTTC.

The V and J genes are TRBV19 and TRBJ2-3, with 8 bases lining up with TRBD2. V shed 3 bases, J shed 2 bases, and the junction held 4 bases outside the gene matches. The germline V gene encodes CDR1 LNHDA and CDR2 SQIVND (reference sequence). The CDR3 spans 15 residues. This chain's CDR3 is CASSIRREATDTQYF. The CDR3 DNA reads TGTGCCAGTAGTATCAGGCGGGAGGCCACAGATACGCAGTATTTT. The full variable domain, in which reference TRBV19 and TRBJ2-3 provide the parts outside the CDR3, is DGGITQSPKYLFRKEGQNVTLSCEQNLNHDAMYWYRQDPGQGLRLIYYSQIVNDFQKGDIAEGYSVSREKKESFPLTVTSAQKNPTAFYLCASSIRREATDTQYFGPGTRLTVL.

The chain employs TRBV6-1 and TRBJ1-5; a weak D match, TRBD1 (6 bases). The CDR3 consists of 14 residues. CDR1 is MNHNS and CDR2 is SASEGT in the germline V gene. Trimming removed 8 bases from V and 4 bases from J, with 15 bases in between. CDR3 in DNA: TGTGCCAGCGGAGCCGGGACAAAGAATCAGCCCCAGCATTTT. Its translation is CASGAGTKNQPQHF.

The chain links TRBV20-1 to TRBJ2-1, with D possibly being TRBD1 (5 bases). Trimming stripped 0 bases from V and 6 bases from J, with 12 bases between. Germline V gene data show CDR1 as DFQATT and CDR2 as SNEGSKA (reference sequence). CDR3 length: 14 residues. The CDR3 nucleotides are TGCAGTGCTAGAGATGGGGCGGACCTCAATGAGCAGTTCTTC. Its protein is CSARDGADLNEQFF.

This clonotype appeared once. CDR3 sequence reads: CASSAGRASGNTIYF. The CDR3 DNA sequence: TGTGCCAGCAGCGCGGGACGGGCCTCTGGAAACACCATATATTTT. The chain recombines TRBV14 with TRBJ1-3; weak D call: TRBD1 (5 bases). The length of the CDR3 is 15 residues. V was shortened by 5 bases and J by 0 bases, with 11 bases between the two germline ends. Germline V gene sequence: CDR1 SGHDN, CDR2 FVKESK.

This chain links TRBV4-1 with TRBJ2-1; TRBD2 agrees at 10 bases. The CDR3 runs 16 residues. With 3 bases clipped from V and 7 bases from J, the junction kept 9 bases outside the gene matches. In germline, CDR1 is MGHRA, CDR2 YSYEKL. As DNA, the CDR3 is TGCGCCAGCAGCCAGGAAGCGGGAGGGGTAACTAATGAGCAGTTCTTC. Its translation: CASSQEAGGVTNEQFF.

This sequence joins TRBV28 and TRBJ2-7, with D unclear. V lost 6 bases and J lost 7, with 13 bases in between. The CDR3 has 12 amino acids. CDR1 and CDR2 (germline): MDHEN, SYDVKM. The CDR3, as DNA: TGTGCCAGCAGCTTAGACTTTAGGGAGCAGTACTTC. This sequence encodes CASSLDFREQYF.

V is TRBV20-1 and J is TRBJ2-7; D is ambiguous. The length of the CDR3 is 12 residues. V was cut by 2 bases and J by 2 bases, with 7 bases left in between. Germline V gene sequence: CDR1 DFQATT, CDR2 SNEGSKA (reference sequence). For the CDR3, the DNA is TGCAGTGCTAGACCTTCCGCCTACGAGCAGTACTTC. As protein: CSARPSAYEQYF.

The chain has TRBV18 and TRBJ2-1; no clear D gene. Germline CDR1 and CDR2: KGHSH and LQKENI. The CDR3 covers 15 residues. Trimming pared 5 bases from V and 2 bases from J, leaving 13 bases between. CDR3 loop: CASSSDSAAYNEQFF. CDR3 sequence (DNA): TGTGCCAGCTCATCCGACTCCGCGGCCTACAATGAGCAGTTCTTC.

The CDR3 spells CASSPLRGQGGSDTQYF. The DNA of the CDR3 is TGTGCCAGCAGCCCCCTCCGCGGCCAGGGAGGGTCAGATACGCAGTATTTT. The rearrangement uses TRBV9 and TRBJ2-3; 7 bases are shared with TRBD2. V shed 4 bases and J 4 bases; nucleotides not matched to a gene: 15. The germline CDR1 and CDR2 sequences are SGDLS and YYNGEE. This CDR3 has 17 amino acids.

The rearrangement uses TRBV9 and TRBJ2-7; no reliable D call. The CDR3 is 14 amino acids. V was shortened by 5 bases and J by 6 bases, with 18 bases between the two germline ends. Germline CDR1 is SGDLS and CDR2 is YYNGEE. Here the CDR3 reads CASRETWAVGEQYF. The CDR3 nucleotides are TGTGCCAGCAGGGAGACCTGGGCGGTTGGCGAGCAGTACTTC.

The CDR3 region is CASSEVGFGNEQYF. The CDR3 DNA follows: TGTGCCAGCAGCGAGGTAGGGTTCGGGAACGAGCAGTACTTC. This rearrangement joins TRBV7-9 to TRBJ2-7, with D perhaps matching TRBD2 (5 bases). V was trimmed by 5 bases and J by 5 bases, leaving 16 bases between them. Germline-derived CDR1 and CDR2 are SEHNR and FQNEAQ (reference sequence). The CDR3 has 14 amino acids.

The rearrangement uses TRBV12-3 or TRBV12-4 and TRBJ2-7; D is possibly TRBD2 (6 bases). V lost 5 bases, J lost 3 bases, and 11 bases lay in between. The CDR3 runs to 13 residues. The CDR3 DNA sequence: TGTGCCAGCAGTCCCCAGGGACTCTACGAGCAGTACTTC. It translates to CASSPQGLYEQYF.

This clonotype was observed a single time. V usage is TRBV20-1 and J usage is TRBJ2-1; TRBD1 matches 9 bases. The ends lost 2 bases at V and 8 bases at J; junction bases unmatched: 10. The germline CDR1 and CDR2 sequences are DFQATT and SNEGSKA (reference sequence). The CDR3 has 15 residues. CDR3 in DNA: TGCAGTGCTAGAACTAACAGGGGGCATGGGTATGAGCAGTTCTTC. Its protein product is CSARTNRGHGYEQFF.

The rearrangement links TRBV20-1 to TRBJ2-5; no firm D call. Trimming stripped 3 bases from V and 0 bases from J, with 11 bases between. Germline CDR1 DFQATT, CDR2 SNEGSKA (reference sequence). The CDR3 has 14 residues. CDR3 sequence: CSASRSGDQETQYF. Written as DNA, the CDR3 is TGCAGTGCTAGTAGGAGTGGGGACCAAGAGACCCAGTACTTC.

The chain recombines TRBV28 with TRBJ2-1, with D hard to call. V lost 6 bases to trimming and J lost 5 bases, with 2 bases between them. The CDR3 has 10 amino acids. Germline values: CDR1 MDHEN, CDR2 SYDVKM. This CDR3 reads CASRDNEQFF. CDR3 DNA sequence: TGTGCCAGCAGGGACAATGAGCAGTTCTTC.

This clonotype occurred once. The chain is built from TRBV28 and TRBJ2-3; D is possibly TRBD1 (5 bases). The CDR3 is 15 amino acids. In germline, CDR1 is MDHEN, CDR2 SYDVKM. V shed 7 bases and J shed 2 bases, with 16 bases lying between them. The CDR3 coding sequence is TGTGCCAGCAAGGGGCCGGCGACATACACAGATACGCAGTATTTT. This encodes CASKGPATYTDTQYF.